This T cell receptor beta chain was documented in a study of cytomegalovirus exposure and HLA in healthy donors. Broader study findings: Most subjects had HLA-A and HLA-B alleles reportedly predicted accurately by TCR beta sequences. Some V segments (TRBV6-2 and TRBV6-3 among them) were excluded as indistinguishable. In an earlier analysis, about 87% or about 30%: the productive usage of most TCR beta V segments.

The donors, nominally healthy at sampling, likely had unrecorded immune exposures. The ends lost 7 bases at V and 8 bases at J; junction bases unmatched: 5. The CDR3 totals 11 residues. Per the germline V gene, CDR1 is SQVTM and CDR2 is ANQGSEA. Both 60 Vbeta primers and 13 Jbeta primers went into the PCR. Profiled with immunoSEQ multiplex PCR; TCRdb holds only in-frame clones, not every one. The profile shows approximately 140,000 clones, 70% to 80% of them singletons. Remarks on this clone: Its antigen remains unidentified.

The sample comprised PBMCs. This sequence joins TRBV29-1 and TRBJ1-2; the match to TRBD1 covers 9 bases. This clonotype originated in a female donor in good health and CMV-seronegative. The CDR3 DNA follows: TGCAGCGATTACAGGGGGCAAGGCTACACCTTC. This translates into CSDYRGQGYTF.